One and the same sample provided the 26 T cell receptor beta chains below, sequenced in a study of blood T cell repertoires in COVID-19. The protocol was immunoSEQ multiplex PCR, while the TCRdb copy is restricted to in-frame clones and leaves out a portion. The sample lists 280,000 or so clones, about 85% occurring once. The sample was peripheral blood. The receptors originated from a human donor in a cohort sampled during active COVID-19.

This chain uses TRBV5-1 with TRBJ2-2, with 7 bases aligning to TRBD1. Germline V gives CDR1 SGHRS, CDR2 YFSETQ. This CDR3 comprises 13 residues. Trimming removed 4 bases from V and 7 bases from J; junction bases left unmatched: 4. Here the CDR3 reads CASSPGQDGELFF. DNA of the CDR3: TGCGCCAGCAGCCCCGGACAGGACGGGGAGCTGTTTTTT. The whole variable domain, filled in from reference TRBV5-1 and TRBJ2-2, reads KAGVTQTPRYLIKTRGQQVTLSCSPISGHRSVSWYQQTPGQGLQFLFEYFSETQRNKGNFPGRFSGRQFSNSRSEMNVSTLELGDSALYLCASSPGQDGELFFGEGSRLTVL.

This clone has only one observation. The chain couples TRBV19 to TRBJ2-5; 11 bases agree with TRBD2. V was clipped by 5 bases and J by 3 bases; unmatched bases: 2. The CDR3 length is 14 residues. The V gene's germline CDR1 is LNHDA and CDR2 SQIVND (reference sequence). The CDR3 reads CASSQLAGEETQYF. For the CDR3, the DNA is TGTGCCAGTAGTCAACTAGCGGGAGAAGAGACCCAGTACTTC. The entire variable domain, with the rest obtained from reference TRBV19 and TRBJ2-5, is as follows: DGGITQSPKYLFRKEGQNVTLSCEQNLNHDAMYWYRQDPGQGLRLIYYSQIVNDFQKGDIAEGYSVSREKKESFPLTVTSAQKNPTAFYLCASSQLAGEETQYFGPGTRLLVL.

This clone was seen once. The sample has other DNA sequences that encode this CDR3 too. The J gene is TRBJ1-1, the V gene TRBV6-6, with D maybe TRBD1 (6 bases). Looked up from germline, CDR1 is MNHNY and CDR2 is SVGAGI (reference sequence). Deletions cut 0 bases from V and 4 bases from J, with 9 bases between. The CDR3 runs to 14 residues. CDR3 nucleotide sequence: TGTGCCAGCAGTTACTCGACAGGAGTCACTGAAGCTTTCTTT. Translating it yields CASSYSTGVTEAFF.

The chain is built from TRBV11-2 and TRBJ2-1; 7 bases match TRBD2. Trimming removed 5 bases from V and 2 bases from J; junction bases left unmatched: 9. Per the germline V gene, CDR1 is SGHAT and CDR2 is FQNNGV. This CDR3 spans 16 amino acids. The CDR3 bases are TGTGCCAGCAGCCGCGCAGCTAGCGGTACCTACAATGAGCAGTTCTTC. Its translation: CASSRAASGTYNEQFF.

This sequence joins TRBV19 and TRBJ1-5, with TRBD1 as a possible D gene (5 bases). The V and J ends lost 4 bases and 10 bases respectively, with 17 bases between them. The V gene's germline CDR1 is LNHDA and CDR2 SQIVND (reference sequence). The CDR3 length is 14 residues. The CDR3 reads CASSSQGPYAPQHF. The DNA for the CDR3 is TGTGCCAGTAGTAGTCAGGGCCCCTATGCCCCCCAGCATTTT. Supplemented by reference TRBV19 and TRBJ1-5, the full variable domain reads DGGITQSPKYLFRKEGQNVTLSCEQNLNHDAMYWYRQDPGQGLRLIYYSQIVNDFQKGDIAEGYSVSREKKESFPLTVTSAQKNPTAFYLCASSSQGPYAPQHFGDGTRLSIL.

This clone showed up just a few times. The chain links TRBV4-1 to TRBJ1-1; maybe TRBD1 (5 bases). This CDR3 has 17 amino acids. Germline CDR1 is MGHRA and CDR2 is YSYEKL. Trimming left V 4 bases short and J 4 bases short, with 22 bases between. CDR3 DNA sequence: TGCGCCAGCAGCCCACTTCCGGGACCCCGGAGGGGCACTGAAGCTTTCTTT. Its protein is CASSPLPGPRRGTEAFF.

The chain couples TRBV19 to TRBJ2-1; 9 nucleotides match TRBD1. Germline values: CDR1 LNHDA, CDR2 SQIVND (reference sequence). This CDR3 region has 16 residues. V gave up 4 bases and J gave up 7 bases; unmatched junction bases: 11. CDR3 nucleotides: TGTGCCAGTAGTACCCAACCGGGACAGGGAGGTAATGAGCAGTTCTTC. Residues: CASSTQPGQGGNEQFF.

The CDR3 protein is CASSVVVGELFF. In DNA, the CDR3 is TGTGCCAGCAGCGTAGTAGTCGGGGAGCTGTTTTTT. The chain carries TRBV9 and TRBJ2-2; unclear D gene. The CDR3 is 12 amino acids. Trimming shortened V by 0 bases and J by 7 bases, and 4 bases separated the two germline ends. Germline lookup yields CDR1 SGDLS and CDR2 YYNGEE.

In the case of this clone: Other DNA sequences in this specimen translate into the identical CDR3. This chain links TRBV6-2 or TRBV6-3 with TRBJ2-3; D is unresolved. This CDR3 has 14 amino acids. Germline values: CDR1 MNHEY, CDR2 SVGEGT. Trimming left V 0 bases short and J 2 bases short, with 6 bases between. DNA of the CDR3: TGTGCCAGCAGTTACTCTCTACCCACAGATACGCAGTATTTT. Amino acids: CASSYSLPTDTQYF.

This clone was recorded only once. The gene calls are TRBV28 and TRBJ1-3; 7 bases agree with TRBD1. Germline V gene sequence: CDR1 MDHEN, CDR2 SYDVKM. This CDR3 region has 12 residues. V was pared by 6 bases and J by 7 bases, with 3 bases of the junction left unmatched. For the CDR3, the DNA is TGTGCCAGCAGGATGACAGGGAACACCATATATTTT. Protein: CASRMTGNTIYF.

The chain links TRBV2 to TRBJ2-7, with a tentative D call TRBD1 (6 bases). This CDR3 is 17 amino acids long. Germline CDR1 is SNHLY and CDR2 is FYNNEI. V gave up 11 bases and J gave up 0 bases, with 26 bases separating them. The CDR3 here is CAASQGRAVGGSYEQYF. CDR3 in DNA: TGTGCCGCCAGCCAGGGCAGGGCCGTAGGGGGCTCCTACGAGCAGTACTTC.

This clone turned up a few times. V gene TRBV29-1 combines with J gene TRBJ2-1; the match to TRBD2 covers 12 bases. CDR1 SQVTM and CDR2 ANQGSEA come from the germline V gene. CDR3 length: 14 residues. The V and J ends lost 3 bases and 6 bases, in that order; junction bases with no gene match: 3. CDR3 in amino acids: CSVDLTSGGNEQFF. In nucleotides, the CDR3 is TGCAGCGTTGATTTGACTAGCGGGGGCAATGAGCAGTTCTTC.

Here the CDR3 DNA reads TGTGCCAGTAGTAGGACACTCAATGCAGATACGCAGTATTTT. It yields the protein CASSRTLNADTQYF. The genes are TRBV19 and TRBJ2-3, with D tentatively TRBD1 (5 bases). V dropped 4 bases and J dropped 4 bases, with 12 bases sitting between them. Germline CDR1 is LNHDA and CDR2 is SQIVND (reference sequence). The CDR3 is 14 residues long.

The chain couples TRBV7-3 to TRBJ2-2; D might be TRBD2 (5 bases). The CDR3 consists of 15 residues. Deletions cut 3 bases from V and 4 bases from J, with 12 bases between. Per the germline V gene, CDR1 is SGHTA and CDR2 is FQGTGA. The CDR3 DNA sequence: TGTGCCAGCAGCTTTCATCTAGCTGGCACCGGGGAGCTGTTTTTT. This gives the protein CASSFHLAGTGELFF.

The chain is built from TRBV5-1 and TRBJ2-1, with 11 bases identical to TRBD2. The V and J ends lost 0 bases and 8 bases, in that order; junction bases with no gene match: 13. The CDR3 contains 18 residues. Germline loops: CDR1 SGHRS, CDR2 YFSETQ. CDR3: CASSLALSGRAVYDEQFF. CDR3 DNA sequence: TGCGCCAGCAGCTTGGCTCTTAGCGGGAGGGCCGTCTATGATGAGCAGTTCTTC. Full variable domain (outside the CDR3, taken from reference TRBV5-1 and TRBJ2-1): KAGVTQTPRYLIKTRGQQVTLSCSPISGHRSVSWYQQTPGQGLQFLFEYFSETQRNKGNFPGRFSGRQFSNSRSEMNVSTLELGDSALYLCASSLALSGRAVYDEQFFGPGTRLTVL.

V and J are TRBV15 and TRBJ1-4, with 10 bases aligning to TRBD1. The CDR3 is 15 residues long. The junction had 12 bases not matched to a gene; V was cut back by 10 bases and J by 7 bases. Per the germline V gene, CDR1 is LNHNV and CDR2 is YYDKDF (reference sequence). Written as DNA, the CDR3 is TGTGCCATCGGACAGGGGGACTGGGGGAGTGAAAAACTGTTTTTT. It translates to CAIGQGDWGSEKLFF. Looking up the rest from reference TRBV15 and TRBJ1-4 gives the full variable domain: DAMVIQNPRYQVTQFGKPVTLSCSQTLNHNVMYWYQQKSSQAPKLLFHYYDKDFNNEADTPDNFQSRRPNTSFCFLDIRSPGLGDTAMYLCAIGQGDWGSEKLFFGSGTQLSVL.

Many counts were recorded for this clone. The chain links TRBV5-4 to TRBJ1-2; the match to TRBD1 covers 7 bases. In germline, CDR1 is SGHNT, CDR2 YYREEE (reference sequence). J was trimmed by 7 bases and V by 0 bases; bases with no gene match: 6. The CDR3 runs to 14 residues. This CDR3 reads CASSLDRGQGGYTF. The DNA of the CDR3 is TGTGCCAGCAGCTTGGATAGGGGGCAGGGTGGCTACACCTTC.

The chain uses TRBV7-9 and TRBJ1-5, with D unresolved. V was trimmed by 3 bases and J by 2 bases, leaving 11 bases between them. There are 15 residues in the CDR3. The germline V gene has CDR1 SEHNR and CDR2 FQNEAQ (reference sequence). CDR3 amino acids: CASSFGDVGNQPQHF. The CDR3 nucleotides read TGTGCCAGCAGCTTCGGGGATGTGGGCAATCAGCCCCAGCATTTT.

The CDR3 is CASSLGVGDIQYF. For the CDR3, the DNA is TGTGCCAGCAGCTTAGGGGTAGGAGACATTCAGTACTTC. This chain uses TRBV11-2 with TRBJ2-4; D remains ambiguous. This CDR3 is built from 13 residues. Germline V CDR1 and CDR2: SGHAT, FQNNGV. V dropped 1 base and J dropped 8 bases, with 9 bases sitting between them.

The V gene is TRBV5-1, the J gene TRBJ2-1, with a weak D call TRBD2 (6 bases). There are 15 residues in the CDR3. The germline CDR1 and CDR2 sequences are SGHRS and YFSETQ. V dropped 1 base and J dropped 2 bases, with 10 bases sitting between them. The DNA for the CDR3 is TGCGCCAGCAGCTTGTTCGGGAGAACCTACAATGAGCAGTTCTTC. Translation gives CASSLFGRTYNEQFF.

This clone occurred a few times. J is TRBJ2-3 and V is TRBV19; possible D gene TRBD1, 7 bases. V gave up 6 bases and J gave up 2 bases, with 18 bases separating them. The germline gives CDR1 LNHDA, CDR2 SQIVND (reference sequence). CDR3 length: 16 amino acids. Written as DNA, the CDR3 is TGTGCCAGTAGCTCCCTGCGGGGACAGCTCACAGATACGCAGTATTTT. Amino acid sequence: CASSSLRGQLTDTQYF.

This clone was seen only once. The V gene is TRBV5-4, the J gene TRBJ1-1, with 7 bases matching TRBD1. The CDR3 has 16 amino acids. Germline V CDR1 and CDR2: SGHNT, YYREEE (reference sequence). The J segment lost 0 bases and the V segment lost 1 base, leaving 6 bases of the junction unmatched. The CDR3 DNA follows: TGTGCCAGCAGCTTGCCGCTTGGGACAGTGAACACTGAAGCTTTCTTT. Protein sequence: CASSLPLGTVNTEAFF.

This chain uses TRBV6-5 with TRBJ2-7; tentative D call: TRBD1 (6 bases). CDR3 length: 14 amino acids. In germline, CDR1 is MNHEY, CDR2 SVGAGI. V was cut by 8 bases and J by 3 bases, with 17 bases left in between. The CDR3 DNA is TGTGCCAGCGAAGGACAGCGCGAATTCTACGAGCAGTACTTC. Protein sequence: CASEGQREFYEQYF.

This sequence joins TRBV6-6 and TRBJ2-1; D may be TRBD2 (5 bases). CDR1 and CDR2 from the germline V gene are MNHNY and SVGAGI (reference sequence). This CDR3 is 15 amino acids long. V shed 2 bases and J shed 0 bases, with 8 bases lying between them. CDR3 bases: TGTGCCAGCAGTTACCGGGGATCCTCCTACAATGAGCAGTTCTTC. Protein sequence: CASSYRGSSYNEQFF.

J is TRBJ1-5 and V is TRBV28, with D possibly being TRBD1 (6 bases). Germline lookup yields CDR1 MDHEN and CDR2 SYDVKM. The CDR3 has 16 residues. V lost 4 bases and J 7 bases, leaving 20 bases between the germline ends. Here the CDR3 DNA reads TGTGCCAGCAGTTCAGTTAGAATGGGGGCGAACCAGCCCCAGCATTTT. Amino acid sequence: CASSSVRMGANQPQHF.

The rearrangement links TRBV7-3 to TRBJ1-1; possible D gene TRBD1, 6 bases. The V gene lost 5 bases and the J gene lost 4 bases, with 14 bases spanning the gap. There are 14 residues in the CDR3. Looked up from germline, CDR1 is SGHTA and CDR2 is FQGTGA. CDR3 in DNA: TGTGCCAGCAGCCCCAGAGGGGGTCCCACTGAAGCTTTCTTT. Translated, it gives CASSPRGGPTEAFF. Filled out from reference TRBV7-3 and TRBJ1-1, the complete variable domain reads GAGVSQTPSNKVTEKGKYVELRCDPISGHTALYWYRQSLGQGPEFLIYFQGTGAADDSGLPNDRFFAVRPEGSVSTLKIQRTERGDSAVYLCASSPRGGPTEAFFGQGTRLTVV.